The TCR beta chain described here comes from a study of cytomegalovirus exposure and HLA in healthy donors. The length of the CDR3 is 18 residues. Germline CDR1 is SGDLS and CDR2 is YYNGEE. The germline V and J ends were trimmed by 3 bases and 2 bases, with 20 bases remaining between them. The PCR was carried out with 60 Vbeta primers and 13 Jbeta primers. Measured with immunoSEQ multiplex PCR; TCRdb has only the in-frame clones, and not every one. Of approximately 210,000 clones listed, roughly 79% are singletons. This clone was recorded only once. Its antigen is not known. Findings of the study overall: A later analysis associated around 17,000 TCR beta sequences with HLA alleles at a 0.05 false discovery rate.

The sequence came from a male donor in good health and CMV-seronegative. This chain uses TRBV9 with TRBJ2-2, with D possibly matching TRBD1 (6 bases). Sequencing input: PBMCs. Here the CDR3 DNA reads TGTGCCAGCAGCGGATCGACAGGTACCCTCGCAAACACCGGGGAGCTGTTTTTT. The encoded protein is CASSGSTGTLANTGELFF.